The present T cell receptor beta chain was sequenced within a study of beta chain features in type 1 diabetes. Study-level points and caveats: A greater similarity of naive, central memory and Treg TCRB repertoires was seen among patients than among healthy donors. For type 1 diabetes patients, VDJ junctions showed fewer insertions and more deletions. Significant though moderate, a shortening of TCRB CDR3s appeared in all four CD4+ subsets of Type 1 diabetes patients. Shorter templates may be favored by PCR, equally so in patients and controls.

Sequenced material consisted of expressed TCRB transcripts (all of the isolated RNA was reverse transcribed). Some clones are missing from TCRdb's copy, which holds only in-frame ones; the method was immunoSEQ multiplex PCR. The sample lists roughly 340,000 clones, over 10% occurring once. This CDR3 has 14 amino acids. Germline V CDR1 and CDR2: SGDLS, YYNGEE. V lost 5 bases and J lost 0, with 11 bases in between. Note on this clone: Its antigen is currently unknown.

The chain has TRBV9 and TRBJ1-1, with a possible D match to TRBD1 (5 bases). The sequence was obtained from a woman aged 18-29 years with type 1 diabetes. The source material was naive CD4+ T cells from blood. The CDR3 DNA reads as TGTGCCAGCAGTGGGGGGACTATGAACACTGAAGCTTTCTTT. Translated: CASSGGTMNTEAFF.